This TCR beta chain is drawn from a study of blood T cells in healthy people across ages. Study-wide context: Capture by template switching was about one barcoded beta molecule per two T cells.

Germline lookup yields CDR1 SGHDN and CDR2 FVKESK. The CDR3 extends over 14 amino acids. Combining a sample-barcoded 5' primer with a J-beta primer mix, a second PCR ran for about 7 to 11 cycles. A single record per CDR3 protein comes from TCRdb applying MiXCR to the 5' RACE reads. The data hold 1.5 million to 2 million distinct CDR3 sequences, with around 48% observed a single time. This clonotype was recorded a few times. Antigen specificity is unknown. Study observations and caveats: PBMCs were not sorted, which prevented a conclusive comparison of naive versus antigen-experienced cells. Among T cells, TCR beta diversity per million cells dropped roughly linearly as age rose.

The V and J genes are TRBV14 and TRBJ2-7; tentatively, D is TRBD1 (6 bases). The closer fit of TRBJ2-5 to the DNA end suggests the J call may be wrong. The specimen was blood. This sequence was found in a middle-aged woman in good health. The CDR3 region is CASSAARGGETQYF. The CDR3 nucleotides are TGTGCCAGCAGCGCGGCCAGGGGCGGGGAGACCCAGTACTTC.